A selection of T cell receptor beta chains follows, all from one sample in a study of T cell responses to AZD1222 COVID-19 vaccine. Data came from immunoSEQ multiplex PCR; TCRdb stores just in-frame clones and leaves some out. Among fewer than 200,000 clones listed, about 89% were seen once. The sequencing used peripheral blood, collected on day 0 of AZD1222 vaccination. The receptors originated from an adult in good health. Both conserved end residues are part of each CDR3. D genes are given only for firm matches. For some rows the clone size is stated as once, few or many, or as a class when expanded; others skip it.

J gene,D gene,clone size,V gene,CDR3 DNA,CDR3 protein
TRBJ1-1,-,-,TRBV16,TGTGCCAGCAGCCCGAGCCATGAAGCTTTCTTT,CASSPSHEAFF
TRBJ2-5,-,-,TRBV5-5,TGTGCCAGCAGCTTTCGGGTGGGGTCAGGTCAAGAGACCCAGTACTTC,CASSFRVGSGQETQYF
TRBJ1-4,TRBD1,-,TRBV11-2,TGTGCCAGCAGCTTAAGGGACAGAACTAATGAAAAACTGTTTTTT,CASSLRDRTNEKLFF
TRBJ2-2,-,-,TRBV4-1,TGCGCCAGCAGCCAAGAATGGTCAGGGAAAAACACCGGGGAGCTGTTTTTT,CASSQEWSGKNTGELFF
TRBJ1-1,-,-,TRBV5-1,TGCGCCAGCAGCTTGGCCACGGGGGGATCCACTGAAGCTTTCTTT,CASSLATGGSTEAFF
TRBJ1-3,-,-,TRBV29-1,TGCAGCGCTCATCAGGACTCTGGAAACACCATATATTTT,CSAHQDSGNTIYF
TRBJ2-5,-,-,TRBV21-1,TGTGCCAGCAGCAAAGAAAAGGGACATTGGGAGACCCAGTACTTC,CASSKEKGHWETQYF
TRBJ2-2,-,-,TRBV7-9,TGTGCCAGCAGCTTAAGCAGGGTCCTAACCGGGGAGCTGTTTTTT,CASSLSRVLTGELFF
TRBJ2-5,-,-,TRBV11-2,TGTGCCAGCAGCTTAGTGGACCTACTAGAGACCCAGTACTTC,CASSLVDLLETQYF
TRBJ1-1,-,once,TRBV19,TGTGCCAGTACTTACGTGGGGCCAGCGGCCCCCACTGAAGCTTTCTTT,CASTYVGPAAPTEAFF
TRBJ2-1,-,-,TRBV27,TGTGCCAGCAGTTTCTGGGGCAGCGCCTCCAATGAGCAGTTCTTC,CASSFWGSASNEQFF
TRBJ2-5,TRBD1,-,TRBV11-2,TGTGCCAGCAGCTTATGGGCAGGGGGTTCCCAAGAGACCCAGTACTTC,CASSLWAGGSQETQYF
TRBJ2-7,-,-,TRBV5-6,TGTGCCAGCAGCTTGTTGGGACCCTCCTACGAGCAGTACTTC,CASSLLGPSYEQYF
TRBJ1-6,TRBD1,-,TRBV6-5,TGTGCCACCTCCGGACAGGGAACCAATTCACCCCTCCACTTT,CATSGQGTNSPLHF
TRBJ2-2,-,-,TRBV15,TGTGCCACCAGCAGAGATGGGCGGACCGGGGAGCTGTTTTTT,CATSRDGRTGELFF
TRBJ2-5,TRBD2,-,TRBV11-2,TGTGCCAGCAGCTTATCTACTAGCGGCCAAGAGACCCAGTACTTC,CASSLSTSGQETQYF
TRBJ2-5,-,-,TRBV12-3/TRBV12-4,TGTGCCAGCAGTTTCGCACGGGAGACCCAGTACTTC,CASSFARETQYF
TRBJ1-1,-,once,TRBV9,TGTGCCAGCAGCCCCTTGATGGGCCAACGTAATGAAGCTTTCTTT,CASSPLMGQRNEAFF
TRBJ2-3,-,-,TRBV30,TGTGCCTGGAAGGGGATGGCCGGGTTGACAGATACGCAGTATTTT,CAWKGMAGLTDTQYF
TRBJ2-7,TRBD2,-,TRBV6-1,TGTGCCAGCAGTGATAGCGGGGGTCCCTACGAGCAGTACTTC,CASSDSGGPYEQYF
TRBJ1-2,-,-,TRBV7-3,TGTGCCAGCAGCTTTGAGTTAAACTATGGCTACACCTTC,CASSFELNYGYTF
TRBJ1-1,-,-,TRBV7-2,TGTGCCAGCAGCTTAGGGGGAGGGTGGAGTACTGAAGCTTTCTTT,CASSLGGGWSTEAFF
TRBJ1-2,-,-,TRBV7-9,TGTGCCAGCAGCTTACCGGGCCTCTATGGCTACACCTTC,CASSLPGLYGYTF
TRBJ2-2,TRBD2,-,TRBV9,TGTGCCAGCAGCGTGGGACTAGCGGGAGGGCCGGAGACCGGGGAGCTGTTTTTT,CASSVGLAGGPETGELFF
TRBJ2-5,TRBD2,once,TRBV6-5,TGTGCCAGCAGTTGGTTAGCGGGAGTACGGGAGACCCAGTACTTC,CASSWLAGVRETQYF
TRBJ2-1,-,once,TRBV7-4,TGTGCCAGCAGCTTAGTTGGCCTCTCCTACAATGAGCAGTTCTTC,CASSLVGLSYNEQFF
TRBJ1-6,-,-,TRBV11-2,TGTGCCAGCAGCCCTGAGGGGGGAGTTAATTCACCCCTCCACTTT,CASSPEGGVNSPLHF
TRBJ2-2,-,few,TRBV27,TGTGCCAGCAGTTTGGGCCCATTCCCCGGGGAGCTGTTTTTT,CASSLGPFPGELFF
TRBJ2-1,TRBD1,-,TRBV19,TGTGCCAGTAGTATCTCTCGGGACAGTTACAATGAGCAGTTCTTC,CASSISRDSYNEQFF
TRBJ2-3,-,-,TRBV6-5,TGTGCCAGCAAGAATAAGTTTGACACAGATACGCAGTATTTT,CASKNKFDTDTQYF
TRBJ1-1,-,-,TRBV4-2,TGTGCCAGCAGCCAAGAGGCCCAGAACACTGAAGCTTTCTTT,CASSQEAQNTEAFF
TRBJ2-7,TRBD2,-,TRBV11-2,TGTGCCAGCAGCCCGGGGATGGGGGGGAGCTCCTACGAGCAGTACTTC,CASSPGMGGSSYEQYF
TRBJ1-6,-,-,TRBV4-3,TGCGCCAGCAGCCAAGGGACGGTTAATTCACCCCTCCACTTT,CASSQGTVNSPLHF
TRBJ1-2,-,-,TRBV18,TGTGCCAGCTCACCCACAGGTTCTAACTATGGCTACACCTTC,CASSPTGSNYGYTF
TRBJ2-7,-,-,TRBV6-5,TGTGCCAGCAGCCCCCAGCAGGGGTCATCCTACGAGCAGTACTTC,CASSPQQGSSYEQYF
TRBJ2-1,-,-,TRBV9,TGTGCCAGCAGCGTTGGCGGACTGAGCTCCTACAATGAGCAGTTCTTC,CASSVGGLSSYNEQFF
TRBJ2-7,TRBD2,-,TRBV4-3,TGCGCCAGCAGCCAAGATAGGACTAGCGGGAGGTACGAGCAGTACTTC,CASSQDRTSGRYEQYF
TRBJ1-5,-,-,TRBV7-2,TGTGCCAGCAGCTTAAGAAGCAATCAGCCCCAGCATTTT,CASSLRSNQPQHF
TRBJ1-1,-,-,TRBV5-1,TGCGCCAGCAGCGGGGGACAAGGGGCCACTGAAGCTTTCTTT,CASSGGQGATEAFF
TRBJ2-1,-,-,TRBV18,TGTGCCAGCTCACCAGCGACAGGAGGATACAATGAGCAGTTCTTC,CASSPATGGYNEQFF
TRBJ1-6,-,-,TRBV4-2,TGTGCCAGCAGCAAAGGTACAGCTAATAATTCACCCCTCCACTTT,CASSKGTANNSPLHF
TRBJ1-2,-,few,TRBV30,TGTGCCTGGAACCGGGGGCCGCGGGAGGATGGCTACACCTTC,CAWNRGPREDGYTF
TRBJ1-3,-,-,TRBV30,TGTGCCTGGAATCCGCCCGGAAACACCATATATTTT,CAWNPPGNTIYF
TRBJ1-6,-,few,TRBV7-9,TGTGCCAGCAGCCTAGTAAGGGATAATTCACCCCTCCACTTT,CASSLVRDNSPLHF
TRBJ1-1,-,-,TRBV6-2/TRBV6-3,TGTGCCAGCAGTTACAGGAACACTGAAGCTTTCTTT,CASSYRNTEAFF
TRBJ1-3,-,-,TRBV4-2,TGTGCCAGCAGCCAAGATGGAGGTGGCTGGGGCTCTGGAAACACCATATATTTT,CASSQDGGGWGSGNTIYF